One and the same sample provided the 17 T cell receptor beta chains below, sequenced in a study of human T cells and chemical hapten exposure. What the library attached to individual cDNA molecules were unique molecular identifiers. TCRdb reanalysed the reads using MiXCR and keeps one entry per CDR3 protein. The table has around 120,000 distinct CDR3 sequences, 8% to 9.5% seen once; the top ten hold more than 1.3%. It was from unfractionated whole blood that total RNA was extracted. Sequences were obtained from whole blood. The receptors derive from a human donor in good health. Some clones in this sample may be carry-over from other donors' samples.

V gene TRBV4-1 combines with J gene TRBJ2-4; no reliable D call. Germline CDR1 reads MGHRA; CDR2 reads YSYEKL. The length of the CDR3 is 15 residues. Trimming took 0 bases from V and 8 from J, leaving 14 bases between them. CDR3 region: CASSQDGQFLDIQYF. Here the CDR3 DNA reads TGCGCCAGCAGCCAAGACGGCCAATTTTTAGACATTCAGTACTTC.

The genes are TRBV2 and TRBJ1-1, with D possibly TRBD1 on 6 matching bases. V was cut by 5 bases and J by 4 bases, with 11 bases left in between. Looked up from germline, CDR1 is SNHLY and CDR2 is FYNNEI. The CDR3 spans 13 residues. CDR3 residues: CASSTGGSTEAFF. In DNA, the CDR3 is TGTGCCAGCAGTACGGGGGGCTCCACTGAAGCTTTCTTT.

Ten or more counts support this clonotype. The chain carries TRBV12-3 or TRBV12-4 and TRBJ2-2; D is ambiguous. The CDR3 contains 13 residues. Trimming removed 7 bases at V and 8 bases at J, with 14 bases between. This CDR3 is CASTRTSPGELFF. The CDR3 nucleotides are TGTGCCAGCACCAGAACGTCGCCAGGGGAGCTGTTTTTT.

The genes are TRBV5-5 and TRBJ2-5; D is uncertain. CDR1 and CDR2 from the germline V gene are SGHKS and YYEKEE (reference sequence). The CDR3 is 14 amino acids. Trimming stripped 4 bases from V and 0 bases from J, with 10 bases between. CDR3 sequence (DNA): TGTGCCAGCAGCCTGACATCGTACCAAGAGACCCAGTACTTC. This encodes CASSLTSYQETQYF.

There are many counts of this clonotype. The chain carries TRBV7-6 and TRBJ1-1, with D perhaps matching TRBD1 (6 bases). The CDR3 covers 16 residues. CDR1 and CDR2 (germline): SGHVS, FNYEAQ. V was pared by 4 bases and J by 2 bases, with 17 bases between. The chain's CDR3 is CASSSHWTVFNTEAFF. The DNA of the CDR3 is TGTGCCAGCAGCTCCCACTGGACAGTCTTTAACACTGAAGCTTTCTTT. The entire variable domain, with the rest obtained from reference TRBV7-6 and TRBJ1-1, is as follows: GAGVSQSPRYKVTKRGQDVALRCDPISGHVSLYWYRQALGQGPEFLTYFNYEAQQDKSGLPNDRFSAERPEGSISTLTIQRTEQRDSAMYRCASSSHWTVFNTEAFFGQGTRLTVV.

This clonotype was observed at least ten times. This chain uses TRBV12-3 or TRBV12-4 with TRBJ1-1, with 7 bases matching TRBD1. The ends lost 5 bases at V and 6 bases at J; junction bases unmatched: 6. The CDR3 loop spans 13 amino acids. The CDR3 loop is CASSPGQVAEAFF. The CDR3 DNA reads TGTGCCAGCAGTCCCGGACAGGTGGCTGAAGCTTTCTTT.

The CDR3, as DNA: TGTGCCAGCAGCTTAGGCGTCGGAGTGGCTCAGCCCCAGCATTTT. Translation: CASSLGVGVAQPQHF. This chain uses TRBV13 with TRBJ1-5, with D hard to call. The CDR3 is 15 amino acids. Germline CDR1 is PRHDT and CDR2 is FYEKMQ (reference sequence). Trimming took off 0 bases at V and 6 bases at J, with 12 bases between the two ends.

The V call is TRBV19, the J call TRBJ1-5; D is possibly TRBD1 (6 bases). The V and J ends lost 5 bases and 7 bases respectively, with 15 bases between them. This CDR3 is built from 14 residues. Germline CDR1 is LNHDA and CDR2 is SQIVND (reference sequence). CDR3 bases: TGTGCCAGTAGTTCCCAGGGGAAGGGACAGCCCCAGCATTTT. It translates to CASSSQGKGQPQHF. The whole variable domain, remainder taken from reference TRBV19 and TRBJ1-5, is DGGITQSPKYLFRKEGQNVTLSCEQNLNHDAMYWYRQDPGQGLRLIYYSQIVNDFQKGDIAEGYSVSREKKESFPLTVTSAQKNPTAFYLCASSSQGKGQPQHFGDGTRLSIL.

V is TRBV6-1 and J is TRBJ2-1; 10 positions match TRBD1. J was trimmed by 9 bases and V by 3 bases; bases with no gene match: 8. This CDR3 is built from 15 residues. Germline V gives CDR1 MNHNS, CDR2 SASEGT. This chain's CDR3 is CASSEKGTGVGEQFF. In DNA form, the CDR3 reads TGTGCCAGCAGTGAGAAAGGGACAGGGGTCGGTGAGCAGTTCTTC.

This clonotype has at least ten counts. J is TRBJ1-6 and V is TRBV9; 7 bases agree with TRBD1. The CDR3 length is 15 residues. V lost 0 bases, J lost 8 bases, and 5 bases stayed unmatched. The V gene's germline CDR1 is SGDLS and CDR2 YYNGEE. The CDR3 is CASSVEGQSDSPLHF. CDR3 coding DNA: TGTGCCAGCAGCGTAGAGGGACAGAGCGATTCACCCCTCCACTTT.

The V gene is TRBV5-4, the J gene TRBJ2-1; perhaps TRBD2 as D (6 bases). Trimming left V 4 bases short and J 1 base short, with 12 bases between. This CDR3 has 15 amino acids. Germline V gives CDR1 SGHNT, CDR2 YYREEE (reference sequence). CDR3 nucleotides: TGTGCCAGCAGCGGAGGGACTGATTCCTACAATGAGCAGTTCTTC. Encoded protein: CASSGGTDSYNEQFF.

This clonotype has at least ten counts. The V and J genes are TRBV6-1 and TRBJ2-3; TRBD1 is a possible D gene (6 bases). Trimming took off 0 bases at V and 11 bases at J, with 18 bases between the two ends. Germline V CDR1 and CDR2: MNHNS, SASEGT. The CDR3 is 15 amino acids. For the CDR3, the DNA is TGTGCCAGCAGTGAAGCGGGGGCAAGAAGGGGTGTGCAGTATTTT. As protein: CASSEAGARRGVQYF.

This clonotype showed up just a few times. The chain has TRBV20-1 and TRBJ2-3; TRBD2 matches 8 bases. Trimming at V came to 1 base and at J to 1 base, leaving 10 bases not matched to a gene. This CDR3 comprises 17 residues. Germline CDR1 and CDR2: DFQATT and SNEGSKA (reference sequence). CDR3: CSARAPGLVARTDTQYF. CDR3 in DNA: TGCAGTGCTAGAGCGCCGGGACTAGTGGCCCGCACAGATACGCAGTATTTT.

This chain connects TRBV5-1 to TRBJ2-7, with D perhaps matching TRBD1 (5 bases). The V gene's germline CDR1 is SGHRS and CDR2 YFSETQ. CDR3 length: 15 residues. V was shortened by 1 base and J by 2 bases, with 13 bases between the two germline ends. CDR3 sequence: CASSLSQGGTYEQYF. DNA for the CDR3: TGCGCCAGCAGCTTGAGCCAGGGTGGAACCTACGAGCAGTACTTC.

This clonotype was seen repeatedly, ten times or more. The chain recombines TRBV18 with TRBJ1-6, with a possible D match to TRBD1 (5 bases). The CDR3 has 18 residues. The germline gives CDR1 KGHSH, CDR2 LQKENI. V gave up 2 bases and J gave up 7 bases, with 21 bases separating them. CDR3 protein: CASSPGLRTIRGNSPLHF. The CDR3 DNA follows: TGTGCCAGCTCACCAGGCTTACGGACCATACGGGGCAATTCACCCCTCCACTTT.

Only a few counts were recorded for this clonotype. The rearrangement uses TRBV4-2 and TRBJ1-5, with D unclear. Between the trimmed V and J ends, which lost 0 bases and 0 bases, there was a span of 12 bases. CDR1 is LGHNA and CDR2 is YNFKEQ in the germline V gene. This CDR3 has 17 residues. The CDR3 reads CASSQDPAANSNQPQHF. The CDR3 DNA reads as TGTGCCAGCAGCCAAGATCCGGCGGCTAATAGCAATCAGCCCCAGCATTTT.

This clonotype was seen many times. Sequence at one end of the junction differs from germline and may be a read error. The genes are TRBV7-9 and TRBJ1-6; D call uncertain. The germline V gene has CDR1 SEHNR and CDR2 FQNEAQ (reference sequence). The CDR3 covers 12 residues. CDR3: CASSSDNSPLHF. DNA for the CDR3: TGTGCCAGCAGCTCCGATAATTCACCCCTCCACTTT.